Presented here are 32 T cell receptor beta chains from one specimen sequenced in a study of T cells expressing NK-cell markers. Reprocessing the 5' RACE reads, TCRdb reports a single entry for every CDR3 protein and omits DNA. The table lists 200,000 to 300,000 distinct CDR3 sequences. Input material: blood T cells: a sorted CD56 or NKG2C T cell subset, CD4+ or CD8+ T cells, or bulk PBMC T cells (not recorded which). The receptor set was obtained from a young man in good health.

The chain combines TRBV20-1 with TRBJ1-1. CDR1 and CDR2 (germline): DFQATT, SNEGSKA (reference sequence). CDR3 length equals 14 residues. CDR3: CSARSGSMNTEAFF.

This chain joins TRBV6-1 and TRBJ2-5; TCRdb's D gene call, TRBD2, goes unchecked for lack of DNA. This CDR3 contains 13 residues. CDR1 and CDR2 (germline): MNHNS, SASEGT. This chain's CDR3 is CASSGGGDKTQYF.

The chain joins TRBV7-9 to TRBJ1-2; TCRdb picks TRBD1, but there is no DNA to check that call. This CDR3 region has 13 residues. Germline V gene sequence: CDR1 SEHNR, CDR2 FQNEAQ (reference sequence). CDR3 sequence: CASSSGTANRYTF.

This rearrangement joins TRBV30 to TRBJ1-1; TCRdb calls TRBD1, which cannot be checked without DNA. This CDR3 is built from 13 residues. CDR1 and CDR2 (germline): GTSNPN, SVGIG (reference sequence). CDR3 sequence reads: CAWRSGTGAKAFF.

The rearrangement links TRBV6-1 to TRBJ2-4; TCRdb's assignment of TRBD1 cannot be checked, as there is no DNA. CDR3 size: 14 residues. Germline-derived CDR1 and CDR2 are MNHNS and SASEGT. Here the CDR3 reads CASTEDRGKNIQYF.

The rearrangement links TRBV12-3 or TRBV12-4 to TRBJ2-1; TCRdb's D gene call, TRBD1, goes unchecked for lack of DNA. The CDR3 totals 16 residues. The CDR3 loop is CASGKSGTGFYNEQFF.

CDR3: CASSRLTSSETQYF. The V gene is TRBV4-3, the J gene TRBJ2-5; TCRdb gives TRBD2 as the D gene, but with no DNA this cannot be confirmed. The CDR3 is 14 residues long. Germline lookup yields CDR1 LGHNA and CDR2 YSLEER.

J is TRBJ2-7 and V is TRBV12-3 or TRBV12-4; the D call from TCRdb, TRBD1, cannot be confirmed without DNA. The CDR3 loop spans 12 amino acids. The CDR3 spells CASRSTGYEQYF.

V gene TRBV6-6 combines with J gene TRBJ2-1; TCRdb's D call, TRBD1, is unchecked because there is no DNA. Germline V gene sequence: CDR1 MNHNY, CDR2 SVGAGI (reference sequence). CDR3 length: 11 residues. The CDR3 sequence: CATSGWSEQFF.

The J gene is TRBJ2-2, the V gene TRBV23-1; TCRdb selects TRBD1, and the lack of DNA leaves this call unchecked. TRBV23-1 is given ORF status, its function remaining uncertain. The CDR3 spans 13 residues. The CDR3 sequence is CASRHRGPGELFF.

This chain links TRBV4-2 with TRBJ2-1. CDR1 is LGHNA and CDR2 is YNFKEQ in the germline V gene. The CDR3 covers 13 residues. This CDR3 is CASSQHSGQWQFF.

The V and J genes are TRBV12-3 or TRBV12-4 and TRBJ2-1; TCRdb's D call of TRBD2 is untestable without DNA. CDR3 length equals 14 residues. CDR3: CASSEEGRFGEQFF.

The chain uses TRBV20-1 and TRBJ2-7; the D call from TCRdb, TRBD2, cannot be confirmed without DNA. The CDR3 runs to 14 residues. Germline V gene lookup returns CDR1 DFQATT and CDR2 SNEGSKA (reference sequence). This chain's CDR3 is CSASGLSEPYEQYF.

This chain joins TRBV7-6 and TRBJ2-6; TCRdb lists TRBD1, though no DNA is available to test this call. CDR1 is SGHVS, CDR2 FNYEAQ, per germline. The CDR3 has 17 amino acids. This CDR3 reads CASSVRSGGSGANVLTF.

The J gene is TRBJ2-1, the V gene TRBV5-6; the TRBD1 assignment by TCRdb is unverifiable without DNA. Germline V gene lookup returns CDR1 SGHDT and CDR2 YYEEEE. The CDR3 is 15 residues long. Here the CDR3 reads CASSLGNRGRNEQFF.

This chain links TRBV7-8 with TRBJ2-1; the D call from TCRdb, TRBD2, cannot be confirmed without DNA. Germline V gene sequence: CDR1 SGHVS, CDR2 FQNEAQ. CDR3 length: 16 amino acids. The CDR3 is CASSLAILAAYNEQFF.

This rearrangement joins TRBV5-4 to TRBJ2-7; as DNA is missing, the TRBD2 call by TCRdb cannot be tested. Germline V CDR1 and CDR2: SGHNT, YYREEE (reference sequence). CDR3 length equals 17 residues. CDR3 in amino acids: CASSFPRTGTRAYEQYF.

The V call is TRBV12-3 or TRBV12-4, the J call TRBJ2-7; the D call from TCRdb, TRBD1, cannot be confirmed without DNA. The CDR3 has 13 residues. CDR3 amino acids: CASSYMGQGEQYF.

CDR3 in amino acids: CASSFSGQSNEKLFF. V usage is TRBV7-9 and J usage is TRBJ1-4; without DNA, the TCRdb call of TRBD1 cannot be checked. The CDR3 runs 15 residues. CDR1 and CDR2 (germline): SEHNR, FQNEAQ (reference sequence).

The rearrangement uses TRBV24-1 and TRBJ2-1. Germline CDR1 and CDR2: KGHDR and SFDVKD. This CDR3 has 13 amino acids. CDR3 sequence: CATSEVGYNEQFF.

The rearrangement links TRBV29-1 to TRBJ1-5; TCRdb outputs TRBD1, but without DNA this stays unchecked. The CDR3 is made up of 13 amino acids. Per the germline V gene, CDR1 is SQVTM and CDR2 is ANQGSEA. The CDR3 is CSVEGGTGEPQHF.

The chain links TRBV29-1 to TRBJ2-7; the TCRdb call, TRBD2, lacks DNA for checking. The CDR3 extends over 15 amino acids. Germline lookup yields CDR1 SQVTM and CDR2 ANQGSEA. The CDR3: CSVGGSGKAVVEQYF.

This chain joins TRBV5-6 and TRBJ2-5. Germline V lookup: CDR1 SGHDT, CDR2 YYEEEE. This CDR3 is 14 amino acids long. The CDR3 is CASSLGHLQETQYF. Full variable domain (missing parts from reference TRBV5-6 and TRBJ2-5): DAGVTQSPTHLIKTRGQQVTLRCSPKSGHDTVSWYQQALGQGPQFIFQYYEEEERQRGNFPDRFSGHQFPNYSSELNVNALLLGDSALYLCASSLGHLQETQYFGPGTRLLVL.

This CDR3 is CASSMTGFPGETQYF. The chain employs TRBV19 and TRBJ2-5; checking the TCRdb D call of TRBD1 is not possible without DNA. Germline CDR1 is LNHDA and CDR2 is SQIVND (reference sequence). This CDR3 has 15 amino acids. Full variable domain (missing parts from reference TRBV19 and TRBJ2-5): DGGITQSPKYLFRKEGQNVTLSCEQNLNHDAMYWYRQDPGQGLRLIYYSQIVNDFQKGDIAEGYSVSREKKESFPLTVTSAQKNPTAFYLCASSMTGFPGETQYFGPGTRLLVL.

The chain has TRBV27 and TRBJ2-1; the TCRdb D gene call, TRBD1, has no DNA to confirm it. The germline V gene encodes CDR1 MNHEY and CDR2 SMNVEV (reference sequence). The CDR3 extends over 15 amino acids. The CDR3: CASINPGQGGHEQFF.

The J gene is TRBJ2-3, the V gene TRBV2; TCRdb lists TRBD2, though no DNA is available to test this call. The germline V gene encodes CDR1 SNHLY and CDR2 FYNNEI. The CDR3 loop spans 14 amino acids. This CDR3 reads CASGLAGRTDTQYF.

The chain recombines TRBV7-9 with TRBJ2-7. Looked up from germline, CDR1 is SEHNR and CDR2 is FQNEAQ (reference sequence). CDR3 length: 12 amino acids. The CDR3 is CSWNALDHEQYF.

The rearrangement uses TRBV20-1 and TRBJ2-3. CDR3 length equals 14 residues. From germline, CDR1 is DFQATT and CDR2 SNEGSKA (reference sequence). The CDR3 loop reads CSARLLASTDTQYF.

The chain couples TRBV20-1 to TRBJ2-1; with no DNA, the TCRdb D assignment of TRBD2 cannot be verified. Germline CDR1 reads DFQATT; CDR2 reads SNEGSKA (reference sequence). The CDR3 length is 14 residues. The CDR3: CSALIGTSNNEQFF.

The J gene is TRBJ2-2, the V gene TRBV11-2; TCRdb reports TRBD1, a call that lacks DNA to check it against. Germline CDR1 is SGHAT and CDR2 is FQNNGV. The CDR3 sequence is 15 residues long. The CDR3 is CASSKPGSRPGELFF. Full variable domain (outside the CDR3, taken from reference TRBV11-2 and TRBJ2-2): EAGVAQSPRYKIIEKRQSVAFWCNPISGHATLYWYQQILGQGPKLLIQFQNNGVVDDSQLPKDRFSAERLKGVDSTLKIQPAKLEDSAVYLCASSKPGSRPGELFFGEGSRLTVL.

This chain connects TRBV6-5 to TRBJ2-1. The CDR3 loop spans 16 amino acids. Germline V gene lookup returns CDR1 MNHEY and CDR2 SVGAGI. The CDR3 sequence: CASSYFGNSPYNEQFF.

This rearrangement joins TRBV7-2 to TRBJ2-2; TCRdb proposes TRBD2, but this gene call is untestable without DNA. This CDR3 spans 15 amino acids. Germline CDR1 and CDR2: SGHTA and FQGNSA. The CDR3 sequence: CASSLTPAGAGELFF.